One sample yielded the 17 T cell receptor beta chains listed below, sequenced in a study of T cells after yellow fever vaccination. Via MiXCR, TCRdb re-called the 5' RACE reads, giving one row per CDR3 protein. The data show around 590,000 distinct CDR3 sequences, approximately 13% seen once. The source material was PBMCs, sampled on the day of the yellow fever booster vaccination. The source of these receptors is a man aged 30 to 45 who received the YFV17D yellow fever vaccine.

This clonotype was counted a few times. This chain links TRBV6-2 or TRBV6-3 with TRBJ1-2; unclear D gene. Trimming stripped 5 bases from V and 7 bases from J, with 11 bases between. Germline assignment: CDR1 MNHEY and CDR2 SVGEGT. The CDR3 loop spans 12 amino acids. CDR3 sequence (DNA): TGTGCCAGCAGTCCCGAGAAACTTGGCTACACCTTC. Translated, it gives CASSPEKLGYTF.

In this sample, this clonotype turned up many times. The chain combines TRBV5-1 with TRBJ2-1; maybe TRBD2 (5 bases). V was cut by 4 bases and J by 5 bases, with 19 bases left in between. Per the germline V gene, CDR1 is SGHRS and CDR2 is YFSETQ. CDR3 size: 16 residues. CDR3 protein: CASSPRAKVSHNEQFF. CDR3 nucleotide sequence: TGCGCCAGCAGCCCGCGGGCTAAGGTCAGTCACAATGAGCAGTTCTTC.

This clonotype was observed a few times. The CDR3 DNA is TGTGCCAGCAGCCCTCCCATTGGGACAGGGATTCAGCCCCAGCATTTT. This gives the protein CASSPPIGTGIQPQHF. V gene TRBV7-2 combines with J gene TRBJ1-5; 9 nucleotides line up with TRBD1. V lost 5 bases, J lost 6 bases, and 11 bases stayed unmatched. This CDR3 has 16 amino acids. The germline CDR1 and CDR2 sequences are SGHTA and FQGNSA.

This clonotype appeared a few times. The chain carries TRBV6-6 and TRBJ2-1; the D call may be TRBD1 or TRBD2 (5 bases each). Trimming stripped 6 bases from V and 9 bases from J, with 12 bases between. CDR1 and CDR2 from the germline V gene are MNHNY and SVGAGI (reference sequence). This CDR3 comprises 12 residues. CDR3 nucleotides: TGTGCCAGCAGGAAGGGGAGCTCTGAGCAGTTCTTC. The encoded protein is CASRKGSSEQFF.

This clonotype was seen a few times. V and J are TRBV6-1 and TRBJ2-1, with 8 bases identical to TRBD2. The V gene's germline CDR1 is MNHNS and CDR2 SASEGT. Trimming at V came to 10 bases and at J to 4 bases, leaving 9 bases not matched to a gene. The CDR3 has 14 residues. CDR3 coding DNA: TGTGCCACCCGGGAGGGTGGGGGATACAATGAGCAGTTCTTC. Its translation: CATREGGGYNEQFF.

This clonotype appeared a few times. This chain links TRBV20-1 with TRBJ2-1, with 10 bases aligning to TRBD2. The V gene's germline CDR1 is DFQATT and CDR2 SNEGSKA (reference sequence). The CDR3 sequence is 16 residues long. CDR3: CSPSGSPQSSYNEQFF. Here the CDR3 DNA reads TGCAGCCCTAGCGGGAGCCCACAAAGCTCCTACAATGAGCAGTTCTTC.

The sample holds a few counts of this clonotype. V gene TRBV20-1 combines with J gene TRBJ2-1; 7 bases agree with TRBD1. This CDR3 is 16 amino acids long. Germline V gene lookup returns CDR1 DFQATT and CDR2 SNEGSKA (reference sequence). V was pared by 0 bases and J by 3 bases, with 8 bases of the junction left unmatched. The CDR3 reads CSARDARDSNYNEQFF. In DNA, the CDR3 is TGCAGTGCTAGAGACGCCCGGGACAGCAACTACAATGAGCAGTTCTTC.

The chain employs TRBV5-1 and TRBJ2-1; D is unresolved. From germline, CDR1 is SGHRS and CDR2 YFSETQ. The germline V and J ends were trimmed by 7 bases and 4 bases, with 15 bases remaining between them. This CDR3 region has 14 residues. The CDR3 protein is CASQTTIGYNEQFF. CDR3 sequence (DNA): TGCGCCAGCCAAACAACTATAGGGTACAATGAGCAGTTCTTC. Full variable domain (missing parts from reference TRBV5-1 and TRBJ2-1): KAGVTQTPRYLIKTRGQQVTLSCSPISGHRSVSWYQQTPGQGLQFLFEYFSETQRNKGNFPGRFSGRQFSNSRSEMNVSTLELGDSALYLCASQTTIGYNEQFFGPGTRLTVL.

In its sample, this clonotype was seen a few times. This sequence joins TRBV5-1 and TRBJ2-5; D not resolved. V gave up 3 bases and J gave up 4 bases, with 16 bases separating them. The V gene's germline CDR1 is SGHRS and CDR2 YFSETQ. The CDR3 contains 15 residues. CDR3 sequence: CASSSQAGSGETQYF. The CDR3 DNA reads as TGCGCCAGCAGCTCCCAGGCAGGATCCGGAGAGACCCAGTACTTC.

The V call is TRBV20-1, the J call TRBJ2-7; D gene ambiguous. The germline gives CDR1 DFQATT, CDR2 SNEGSKA (reference sequence). The CDR3 has 12 amino acids. CDR3 protein: CSTMDGSYEQYF. The DNA for the CDR3 is TGCAGCACGATGGACGGATCGTACGAGCAGTACTTC.

The chain employs TRBV5-1 and TRBJ1-4, with D unresolved. Deletions cut 3 bases from V and 8 bases from J, with 20 bases between. Germline-derived CDR1 and CDR2 are SGHRS and YFSETQ. The CDR3 extends over 16 amino acids. Here the CDR3 reads CASSSAGEVSGEKLFF. The CDR3 nucleotides read TGCGCCAGCAGCTCGGCTGGCGAGGTTAGCGGCGAAAAACTGTTTTTT.

This clonotype was seen many times. The chain combines TRBV20-1 with TRBJ2-1; 10 bases fit TRBD2. Unmatched junction bases numbered 8, after V lost 0 bases and J lost 6 bases. The CDR3 totals 16 residues. Germline V CDR1 and CDR2: DFQATT, SNEGSKA (reference sequence). CDR3 in DNA: TGCAGTGCTAGAGATCCGGCTAGCGGGAGTGGCAATGAGCAGTTCTTC. Residues: CSARDPASGSGNEQFF.

This clonotype was counted a few times. This rearrangement joins TRBV5-1 to TRBJ1-1, with D unclear. V was pared by 4 bases and J by 6 bases, with 19 bases between. Looked up from germline, CDR1 is SGHRS and CDR2 is YFSETQ. The CDR3 length is 15 residues. The DNA for the CDR3 is TGCGCCAGCAGCATCGCTAAGGGATTCTTGGCTGAAGCTTTCTTT. As protein: CASSIAKGFLAEAFF.

The rearrangement uses TRBV20-1 and TRBJ2-5, with 11 bases matching TRBD2. CDR3 length: 14 amino acids. V shed 6 bases and J 5 bases; nucleotides not matched to a gene: 8. Germline V gives CDR1 DFQATT, CDR2 SNEGSKA (reference sequence). This chain's CDR3 is CSAVAGGAKETQYF. As DNA, the CDR3 is TGCAGTGCGGTAGCGGGAGGGGCGAAGGAGACCCAGTACTTC.

In this sample, this clonotype turned up many times. J is TRBJ2-1 and V is TRBV30, with D uncertain. Germline V gene data show CDR1 as GTSNPN and CDR2 as SVGIG (reference sequence). The CDR3 loop spans 15 amino acids. V was clipped by 3 bases and J by 0 bases, with 12 bases between them. The CDR3 DNA follows: TGTGCCTGGAGCCCGGGCGGATACTCCTACAATGAGCAGTTCTTC. Protein: CAWSPGGYSYNEQFF.

This clonotype has a handful of counts. The V gene is TRBV16, the J gene TRBJ1-2; maybe TRBD1 (5 bases). The CDR3 spans 13 residues. V was shortened by 10 bases and J by 0 bases, with 12 bases between the two germline ends. Per germline, CDR1 KGHSY and CDR2 FQNENV. Here the CDR3 DNA reads TGTGCCATCAGACAGTCGGCTAACTATGGCTACACCTTC. Its translation: CAIRQSANYGYTF.

This clonotype was counted a few times. J is TRBJ1-1 and V is TRBV20-1; D call uncertain. CDR1 and CDR2 (germline): DFQATT, SNEGSKA (reference sequence). This CDR3 is built from 11 residues. V lost 6 bases and J lost 4, with 9 bases in between. CDR3 loop: CSAMRVTEAFF. CDR3 DNA: TGCAGTGCGATGAGGGTCACTGAAGCTTTCTTT.